The subject of this entry is one TCR beta chain. The data were taken from a study of CD8 T cells in Susac syndrome. Trimming pared 0 bases from V and 1 base from J, leaving 1 base between. Germline V gene sequence: CDR1 SGHDT, CDR2 YYEEEE. The CDR3 has 12 residues. RNA in amounts of roughly 0.5 to 1 ug was reverse transcribed with random hexamers. The method of amplification for TCR beta CDR3 was immunoSEQ multiplex PCR, covering 54 Vbeta and 13 Jbeta. MiXCR, applied by TCRdb to the immunoSEQ multiplex PCR reads, yields one record per CDR3 protein. The table has approximately 200,000 distinct CDR3 sequences, about 95% seen once.

Sample: CD4+ T cells from PBMCs. The sequence was collected from a human donor with multiple sclerosis. This chain connects TRBV5-6 to TRBJ1-1; D remains ambiguous. The CDR3 DNA reads TGTGCCAGCAGCTTGGCGAACACTGAAGCTTTCTTT. It yields the protein CASSLANTEAFF.